The 27 T cell receptor beta chains in this list originate from one sample, sequenced in a study of lymphopenia after photon versus proton radiotherapy. Using immunoSEQ multiplex PCR, the repertoire was profiled, and TCRdb retains in-frame clones only, with some absent. The sample records 40,000 to 45,000 clones, 86% being singletons. Sample: peripheral blood, taken from a patient treated with proton-based radiotherapy. The receptor set was obtained from an older woman with pancreatic cancer. Some clones in this sample may be carry-over from other donors' samples.

This clone was detected only a few times. The chain employs TRBV5-1 and TRBJ2-1; 8 positions match TRBD2. In germline, CDR1 is SGHRS, CDR2 YFSETQ. This CDR3 spans 14 amino acids. The junction had 8 bases not matched to a gene; V was cut back by 4 bases and J by 8 bases. The CDR3 is CASSRTGGLDEQFF. CDR3 bases: TGCGCCAGCAGCAGGACGGGAGGGCTTGATGAGCAGTTCTTC.

The CDR3 reads CASSITGGINQPQHF. For the CDR3, the DNA is TGTGCCAGCAGCATCACAGGGGGGATAAATCAGCCCCAGCATTTT. The genes are TRBV7-9 and TRBJ1-5; 8 positions agree with TRBD1. This CDR3 spans 15 amino acids. The V gene's germline CDR1 is SEHNR and CDR2 FQNEAQ (reference sequence). The junction had 7 bases not matched to a gene; V was cut back by 5 bases and J by 4 bases.

There are a few counts of this clone. This CDR3 reads CASRIRTGRYEQYF. Written as DNA, the CDR3 is TGTGCCAGCAGGATCCGGACAGGCCGCTACGAGCAGTACTTC. V usage is TRBV11-2 and J usage is TRBJ2-7, with TRBD1 matching 7 bases. V lost 6 bases, J lost 3 bases, and 8 bases stayed unmatched. Looked up from germline, CDR1 is SGHAT and CDR2 is FQNNGV. The length of the CDR3 is 14 residues.

The chain uses TRBV5-1 and TRBJ2-7; 7 positions agree with TRBD2. The CDR3 has 12 residues. CDR1 and CDR2 from the germline V gene are SGHRS and YFSETQ. Trimming cost V 4 bases and J 5 bases; bases outside gene matches: 3. This CDR3 is CASSPTSNEQYF. The CDR3, as DNA: TGCGCCAGCAGCCCGACTAGCAACGAGCAGTACTTC.

The genes are TRBV7-3 and TRBJ2-3; 8 nucleotides match TRBD2. From germline, CDR1 is SGHTA and CDR2 FQGTGA. V dropped 3 bases and J dropped 2; count of bases not matched to a gene: 7. The CDR3 contains 16 residues. CDR3 protein: CASSLGSGLDTDTQYF. The CDR3 DNA is TGTGCCAGCAGCTTGGGTTCGGGACTAGACACAGATACGCAGTATTTT.

This clone was counted once. The genes are TRBV19 and TRBJ1-5; D gene uncertain. This CDR3 is built from 15 residues. Per germline, CDR1 LNHDA and CDR2 SQIVND (reference sequence). V was pared by 7 bases and J by 4 bases, with 17 bases between. DNA of the CDR3: TGTGCCAGTACCCGCGAGGGTTGGGAAAATCAGCCCCAGCATTTT. Translating it yields CASTREGWENQPQHF.

The V and J genes are TRBV5-4 and TRBJ2-1, with 9 bases aligning to TRBD2. J was trimmed by 5 bases and V by 1 base; bases with no gene match: 4. The germline V gene encodes CDR1 SGHNT and CDR2 YYREEE (reference sequence). The CDR3 sequence is 15 residues long. The CDR3 protein is CASSLTSGRHNEQFF. Written as DNA, the CDR3 is TGTGCCAGCAGCTTGACTAGCGGGCGTCACAATGAGCAGTTCTTC.

This sequence joins TRBV2 and TRBJ1-1; D call uncertain. This CDR3 has 13 amino acids. CDR1 and CDR2 from the germline V gene are SNHLY and FYNNEI. V shed 6 bases and J shed 1 base, with 9 bases lying between them. The CDR3: CASSYTWNTEAFF. In DNA, the CDR3 is TGTGCCAGCAGCTATACATGGAACACTGAAGCTTTCTTT.

CDR3 region: CASSLLTPGNQPQHF. CDR3 bases: TGTGCCAGCAGTTTACTGACCCCGGGCAATCAGCCCCAGCATTTT. J is TRBJ1-5 and V is TRBV28; D is ambiguous. The CDR3 contains 15 residues. Trimming removed 2 bases at V and 2 bases at J, with 10 bases between. Germline-derived CDR1 and CDR2 are MDHEN and SYDVKM.

CDR3 protein: CASSRDRGETQYF. The DNA for the CDR3 is TGTGCCAGCAGCCGGGACAGGGGAGAGACCCAGTACTTC. The rearrangement joins TRBV28 to TRBJ2-5; 10 bases line up with TRBD1. The CDR3 contains 13 residues. The junction had 2 bases not matched to a gene; V was cut back by 6 bases and J by 4 bases. CDR1 is MDHEN, CDR2 SYDVKM, per germline.

CDR3 protein: CASSQGGGSGSRSYEQYF. The CDR3 DNA reads as TGTGCCAGCAGCCAAGGGGGAGGTAGCGGGAGTAGGTCCTACGAGCAGTACTTC. The chain is built from TRBV4-2 and TRBJ2-7, with 9 positions matching TRBD2. The CDR3 runs 18 residues. Unmatched junction bases numbered 11, after V lost 1 base and J lost 1 base. Germline loops: CDR1 LGHNA, CDR2 YNFKEQ.

This chain uses TRBV11-3 with TRBJ1-2; tentatively, D is TRBD1 (5 bases). Per the germline V gene, CDR1 is SGHNT and CDR2 is YENEEA. The V and J ends lost 5 bases and 8 bases respectively, with 15 bases between them. CDR3 size: 13 residues. This CDR3 reads CASSRQSLEGYTF. DNA of the CDR3: TGTGCCAGCAGCCGACAGAGTCTAGAAGGCTACACCTTC.

The chain has TRBV28 and TRBJ1-5; 8 nucleotides align to TRBD1. The CDR3 loop spans 15 amino acids. The V gene end was trimmed by 2 bases and the J gene end by 5 bases; junction bases not matched to a gene: 5. Germline CDR1 is MDHEN and CDR2 is SYDVKM. CDR3 protein: CASSLPGGSYQPQHF. CDR3 DNA: TGTGCCAGCAGTTTACCAGGGGGCTCCTATCAGCCCCAGCATTTT.

The CDR3 nucleotides are TGTGCCAGCAGCAAAGACAGGGGGCATCCCCCCCGCTACGAGCAGTACTTC. Translating it yields CASSKDRGHPPRYEQYF. V usage is TRBV21-1 and J usage is TRBJ2-7; the table's D call of TRBD1 was not tested on the DNA. TRBV21-1 corresponds to a pseudogene. This CDR3 is 17 amino acids long.

The V gene is TRBV28, the J gene TRBJ2-3, with TRBD2 matching 13 bases. Losses at the gene ends were 11 bases for V and 0 bases for J; bases not matched to a gene: 11. Germline assignment: CDR1 MDHEN and CDR2 SYDVKM. This CDR3 contains 17 residues. Here the CDR3 DNA reads TGTGCCCCTTCCTATAGGACTAGCGGGAGTAGCACAGATACGCAGTATTTT. Translated: CAPSYRTSGSSTDTQYF.

The chain carries TRBV14 and TRBJ2-5; the match to TRBD2 covers 7 bases. Per germline, CDR1 SGHDN and CDR2 FVKESK. The V and J ends lost 4 bases and 1 base, in that order; junction bases with no gene match: 9. The CDR3 has 16 amino acids. CDR3 nucleotides: TGTGCCAGCAGCCCGTTATCGGTAGCGGGCCAAGAGACCCAGTACTTC. Amino acids: CASSPLSVAGQETQYF.

The chain is built from TRBV12-2 and TRBJ2-1. TRBV12-2 is reported as a pseudogene. CDR3 length: 18 residues. The chain's CDR3 is CASRLAALQGGEDNEQFF. The CDR3 bases are TGTGCAAGTCGCTTAGCCGCCCTACAGGGCGGGGAGGACAATGAGCAGTTCTTC.

The V call is TRBV4-1, the J call TRBJ1-4; the D is unclear. CDR1 is MGHRA, CDR2 YSYEKL, per germline. This CDR3 spans 12 amino acids. Trimming pared 4 bases from V and 6 bases from J, leaving 6 bases between. Here the CDR3 reads CASSLPYEKLFF. DNA for the CDR3: TGCGCCAGCAGCCTCCCGTATGAAAAACTGTTTTTT.

The V call is TRBV13, the J call TRBJ1-2; a weak D match, TRBD1 (5 bases). Germline V gene lookup returns CDR1 PRHDT and CDR2 FYEKMQ (reference sequence). Trimming cost V 4 bases and J 2 bases, with 11 bases left between them. The CDR3 has 14 residues. The CDR3 bases are TGTGCCAGCAGCTCCTGGCAGGGAAACTATGGCTACACCTTC. Translated: CASSSWQGNYGYTF.

The gene calls are TRBV5-1 and TRBJ1-1; D perhaps matches TRBD1 (5 bases). The germline V and J ends were trimmed by 4 bases and 3 bases, with 10 bases remaining between them. The germline CDR1 and CDR2 sequences are SGHRS and YFSETQ. CDR3 length: 13 amino acids. Written as DNA, the CDR3 is TGCGCCAGCAGCCCTGACAGTTACACTGAAGCTTTCTTT. Translation gives CASSPDSYTEAFF.

This sequence joins TRBV5-4 and TRBJ1-4, with TRBD1 matching over 9 bases. The CDR3 is made up of 14 amino acids. Germline CDR1 and CDR2: SGHNT and YYREEE (reference sequence). The V gene end was trimmed by 5 bases and the J gene end by 5 bases; junction bases not matched to a gene: 4. CDR3 coding DNA: TGTGCCAGCAGACAGACAGGGGGGAATGAAAAACTGTTTTTT. It is translated as CASRQTGGNEKLFF.

The rearrangement links TRBV5-4 to TRBJ1-4, with D possibly being TRBD1 (5 bases). CDR1 and CDR2 from the germline V gene are SGHNT and YYREEE (reference sequence). The V end lost 5 bases, the J end lost 0 bases, and 8 bases lay between the germline ends. This CDR3 contains 14 residues. The CDR3 loop reads CASRDTATNEKLFF. The CDR3 nucleotides are TGTGCCAGCAGGGACACTGCAACTAATGAAAAACTGTTTTTT.

This clone was observed a single time. The chain joins TRBV28 to TRBJ2-3; 9 positions match TRBD2. The V and J ends lost 6 bases and 4 bases, in that order; junction bases with no gene match: 5. The germline gives CDR1 MDHEN, CDR2 SYDVKM. The CDR3 runs 14 residues. In DNA, the CDR3 is TGTGCCAGCAGCCCCCGCGGGGGGGCAGATACGCAGTATTTT. Its protein is CASSPRGGADTQYF.

The chain links TRBV6-5 to TRBJ1-1, with 7 bases matching TRBD1. The germline CDR1 and CDR2 sequences are MNHEY and SVGAGI. The CDR3 is 13 amino acids. J gave up 6 bases and V 8 bases, and 9 bases lay outside the gene matches. Written as DNA, the CDR3 is TGTGCCAGCCGCCCAGGGGGTAGGTCTGAAGCTTTCTTT. Residues: CASRPGGRSEAFF.

This chain uses TRBV6-1 with TRBJ2-7, with 10 bases aligning to TRBD2. Unmatched junction bases numbered 4, after V lost 8 bases and J lost 3 bases. Germline CDR1 and CDR2: MNHNS and SASEGT. The CDR3 covers 13 residues. CDR3 in amino acids: CASQASGSYEQYF. The CDR3 DNA sequence: TGTGCCAGCCAGGCTAGCGGGAGCTACGAGCAGTACTTC.

V is TRBV5-6 and J is TRBJ2-5; either TRBD1 or TRBD2 may fit D (6 bases each). Gene TRBJ2-7 matches the end of the DNA better, so the J call may be wrong. Germline V gene data show CDR1 as SGHDT and CDR2 as YYEEEE. The CDR3 runs 15 residues. The CDR3 reads CASSRRGLSSYEQYF. CDR3 bases: TGTGCCAGCAGCCGCCGGGGGCTTTCATCCTACGAGCAGTACTTC.

This clone was seen once. The chain employs TRBV4-3 and TRBJ2-5; 12 bases are a match to TRBD2. Germline CDR1 LGHNA, CDR2 YSLEER. Germline trimming cut 1 base from V and 3 bases from J; bases unmatched to any gene: 0. The CDR3 is 15 residues long. CDR3 amino acids: CASSQGLAGEETQYF. CDR3 in DNA: TGCGCCAGCAGCCAAGGACTAGCGGGAGAAGAGACCCAGTACTTC.